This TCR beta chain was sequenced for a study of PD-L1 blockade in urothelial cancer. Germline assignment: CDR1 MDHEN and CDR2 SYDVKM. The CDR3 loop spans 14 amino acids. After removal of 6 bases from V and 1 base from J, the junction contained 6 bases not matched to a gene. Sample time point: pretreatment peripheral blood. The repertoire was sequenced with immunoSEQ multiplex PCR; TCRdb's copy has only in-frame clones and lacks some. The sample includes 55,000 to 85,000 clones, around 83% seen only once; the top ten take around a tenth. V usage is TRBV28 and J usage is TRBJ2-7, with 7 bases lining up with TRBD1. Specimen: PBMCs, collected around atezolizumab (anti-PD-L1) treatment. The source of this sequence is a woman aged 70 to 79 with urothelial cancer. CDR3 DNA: TGTGCCAGCAGGGAGGACAGGCCTTCCTACGAGCAGTACTTC. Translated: CASREDRPSYEQYF. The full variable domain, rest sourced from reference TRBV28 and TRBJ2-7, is DVKVTQSSRYLVKRTGEKVFLECVQDMDHENMFWYRQDPGLGLRLIYFSYDVKMKEKGDIPEGYSVSREKKERFSLILESASTNQTSMYLCASREDRPSYEQYFGPGTRLTVT.